This TCR beta chain was sequenced in a study of CD8+CD57+ T cells in acquired aplastic anemia. Study summary: Each DNA sample taken from sorted CD4+ and CD8+ cells came to approximately 3.2 ug on average. CD4+ reads averaged around 10 million in healthy donors.

General study findings and limits: Between patients and controls, CD8+ Simpson's diversity did not vary significantly.

According to the study, genomic DNA was the template for TCR beta VDJ and CDR3 profiling. TCRdb passed the reads through MiXCR, listing each CDR3 protein once. The data contain some 220,000 distinct CDR3 sequences, 34% of them singletons. Germline CDR1 and CDR2: GTSNPN and SVGIG (reference sequence). CDR3 length equals 11 residues. V was shortened by 2 bases and J by 5 bases, with 7 bases between the two germline ends. This clonotype has ten or more counts. Its target is unknown. This chain connects TRBV30 to TRBJ2-7; D gene ambiguous. The specimen was sorted CD4+, CD8+, or CD8+CD57+ T cells (not recorded which) from PBMCs. The receptor was isolated from a human donor in good health, serving as a control. The CDR3 DNA reads TGTGCCTGGAGTTGGGGAAACGAGCAGTACTTC. Amino acids: CAWSWGNEQYF.